Sample share makes the clone carrying this T cell receptor beta chain large. What it binds is not known. This entry belongs to a study of T cells in localized non-small cell lung cancer. The V end lost 3 bases, the J end lost 2 bases, and 11 bases lay between the germline ends. The CDR3 contains 14 residues. Looked up from germline, CDR1 is SGDLS and CDR2 is YYNGEE. Repertoires were generated with immunoSEQ multiplex PCR, while TCRdb's copy carries only in-frame clones and drops some. The sample shows 7,000 to 8,500 clones, approximately 50% of them seen only once. Study findings and constraints: Highest T cell clonality was seen in uninvolved adjacent lung, surpassing that measured in tumor.

Here the sequenced sample was lymph node tissue, taken before any cancer treatment. The rearrangement uses TRBV9 and TRBJ2-5; D gene unclear. The receptor was derived from a female donor over 55 with stage I lung adenocarcinoma. In DNA form, the CDR3 reads TGTGCCAGCAGCGCAGAAGGGCAGCAAGAGACCCAGTACTTC. Translating it yields CASSAEGQQETQYF.